This TCR beta chain was retrieved from a study of cytomegalovirus exposure and HLA in healthy donors. Profiling relied on immunoSEQ multiplex PCR, and the TCRdb table lists in-frame clones only, not all of them. Among some 140,000 clones listed, about nine tenths were seen once. The study drew the donors from its roughly 130-subject validation cohort, separate from the approximately 700-subject first cohort. Germline CDR1 SGHRS, CDR2 YFSETQ. The CDR3 sequence is 14 residues long. Trimming took 5 bases from V and 0 from J, leaving 8 bases between them. Source material: PBMCs. The rearrangement joins TRBV5-1 to TRBJ1-4; TRBD1 is a possible D gene (5 bases). The TCR originated in a man between 18 and 29 years old in good health and CMV-seronegative. The CDR3 region has the DNA TGCGCCAGCAGAGGGACTGCAACTAATGAAAAACTGTTTTTT. It is translated as CASRGTATNEKLFF.